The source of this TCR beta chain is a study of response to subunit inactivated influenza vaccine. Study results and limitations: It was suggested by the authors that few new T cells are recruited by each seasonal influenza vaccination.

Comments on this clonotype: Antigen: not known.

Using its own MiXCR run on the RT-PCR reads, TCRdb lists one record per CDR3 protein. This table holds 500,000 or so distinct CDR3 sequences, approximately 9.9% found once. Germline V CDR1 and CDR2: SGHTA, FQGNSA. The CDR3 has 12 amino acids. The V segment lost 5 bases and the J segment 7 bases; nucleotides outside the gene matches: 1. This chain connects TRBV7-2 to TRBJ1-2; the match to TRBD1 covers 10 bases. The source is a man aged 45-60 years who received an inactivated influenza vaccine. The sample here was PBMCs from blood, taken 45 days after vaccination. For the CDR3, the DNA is TGTGCCAGCAGCAGGACAGGGGGTGGCTACACCTTC. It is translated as CASSRTGGGYTF.